The next 19 T cell receptor beta chains were all read from a single sample in a study of blood T cell repertoires in COVID-19 (dated by TCRdb to the early 2020s). The library was prepared using the immunoSEQ multiplex PCR assay. Sourced from immuneACCESS, this table was stored by TCRdb with only in-frame sequences that have V and J called. A share of the clones is absent; for the studies checked, an unresolved V gene accounts for under half, and the remainder has no known explanation. Across this sample there are 75,000 or so clones, with around 90% seen only once. The top ten hold 4% to 6% of the sample. The specimen was peripheral blood. These receptors were collected from an elderly woman with active or convalescent COVID-19.

V usage is TRBV28 and J usage is TRBJ2-7, with D hard to call. Germline V CDR1 and CDR2: MDHEN, SYDVKM. V gave up 8 bases and J gave up 3 bases, with 11 bases separating them. The CDR3 spans 12 residues. CDR3 residues: CASGTAYYEQYF. CDR3 nucleotide sequence: TGTGCCAGCGGAACAGCCTACTACGAGCAGTACTTC. Using reference TRBV28 and TRBJ2-7 for the parts outside the CDR3, the full variable domain is DVKVTQSSRYLVKRTGEKVFLECVQDMDHENMFWYRQDPGLGLRLIYFSYDVKMKEKGDIPEGYSVSREKKERFSLILESASTNQTSMYLCASGTAYYEQYFGPGTRLTVT.

V gene TRBV5-1 combines with J gene TRBJ2-7, with TRBD2 matching 10 bases. Trimming at V came to 4 bases and at J to 7 bases, leaving 8 bases not matched to a gene. The CDR3 is 14 amino acids. In germline, CDR1 is SGHRS, CDR2 YFSETQ. CDR3: CASSRREREGEQYF. The DNA of the CDR3 is TGCGCCAGCAGCCGGCGAGAGCGGGAGGGGGAGCAGTACTTC.

The chain employs TRBV5-1 and TRBJ2-7; 9 bases match TRBD1. The CDR3 is 14 residues long. With 3 bases clipped from V and 2 bases from J, the junction kept 3 bases outside the gene matches. Per the germline V gene, CDR1 is SGHRS and CDR2 is YFSETQ. CDR3 coding DNA: TGCGCCAGCAGCTCGGGACAGGGACCCTACGAGCAGTACTTC. Protein sequence: CASSSGQGPYEQYF.

V gene TRBV18 combines with J gene TRBJ2-2; 9 bases fit TRBD2. V shed 6 bases and J 0 bases; nucleotides not matched to a gene: 2. The CDR3 consists of 15 residues. CDR1 is KGHSH, CDR2 LQKENI, per germline. CDR3 nucleotides: TGTGCCAGCTCGCAGCGGGGGGCGAACACCGGGGAGCTGTTTTTT. Protein product: CASSQRGANTGELFF.

The chain carries TRBV5-1 and TRBJ2-7, with D possibly being TRBD2 (5 bases). This CDR3 region has 15 residues. V lost 0 bases, J lost 0 bases, and 10 bases lay in between. CDR1 is SGHRS, CDR2 YFSETQ, per germline. CDR3 protein: CASSLGSGSSYEQYF. The CDR3 coding sequence is TGCGCCAGCAGCTTGGGTTCTGGGAGCTCCTACGAGCAGTACTTC.

The chain combines TRBV19 with TRBJ2-1; D gene ambiguous. The CDR3 totals 16 residues. With 5 bases removed from V and 0 bases from J, the gap between germline ends came to 14 bases. Germline CDR1 reads LNHDA; CDR2 reads SQIVND (reference sequence). Here the CDR3 DNA reads TGTGCCAGTAGTCTCGGTACTTTGAGCTCCTACAATGAGCAGTTCTTC. Amino acid sequence: CASSLGTLSSYNEQFF.

The chain combines TRBV5-1 with TRBJ1-1; a weak D match, TRBD1 (6 bases). The CDR3 sequence is 15 residues long. V was pared by 3 bases and J by 1 base, with 13 bases between. Germline-derived CDR1 and CDR2 are SGHRS and YFSETQ. The CDR3 DNA reads TGCGCCAGCAGCTCCGGGGGGGCCAAGAACACTGAAGCTTTCTTT. This codes for CASSSGGAKNTEAFF.

This clone was found once. V gene TRBV15 combines with J gene TRBJ1-5; D may be TRBD1 (5 bases). Trimming left V 4 bases short and J 4 bases short, with 14 bases between. Per the germline V gene, CDR1 is LNHNV and CDR2 is YYDKDF (reference sequence). This CDR3 has 15 residues. The CDR3 DNA follows: TGTGCCACCAGCACCGCCCTCGGGGGGAATCAGCCCCAGCATTTT. Amino acids: CATSTALGGNQPQHF.

This chain joins TRBV5-1 and TRBJ2-5, with 8 bases fitting TRBD2. Losses at the gene ends were 1 base for V and 5 bases for J; bases not matched to a gene: 7. Germline CDR1 SGHRS, CDR2 YFSETQ. The CDR3 spans 15 residues. CDR3 loop: CASSLTVAGLETQYF. CDR3 nucleotide sequence: TGCGCCAGCAGCTTGACGGTAGCGGGGTTGGAGACCCAGTACTTC.

This clone was detected once. This specimen includes other DNA sequences encoding the same CDR3. The DNA for the CDR3 is TGTGCCAGCAGCGTAGGAGGGCAGAACTATGGCTACACCTTC. Its protein product is CASSVGGQNYGYTF. This chain links TRBV9 with TRBJ1-2; D remains ambiguous. The V and J ends lost 0 bases and 2 bases respectively, with 8 bases between them. CDR1 and CDR2 (germline): SGDLS, YYNGEE. The CDR3 is made up of 14 amino acids.

V gene TRBV30 combines with J gene TRBJ1-1; D call uncertain. Trimming took off 2 bases at V and 1 base at J, with 8 bases between the two ends. The CDR3 consists of 13 residues. Germline V gene data show CDR1 as GTSNPN and CDR2 as SVGIG (reference sequence). CDR3 sequence reads: CAWSKQPNTEAFF. CDR3 coding DNA: TGTGCCTGGAGTAAACAGCCGAACACTGAAGCTTTCTTT.

The chain joins TRBV6-2 or TRBV6-3 to TRBJ2-7, with a tentative D call TRBD2 (6 bases). V shed 6 bases and J shed 0 bases, with 15 bases lying between them. The CDR3 is made up of 15 amino acids. Germline loops: CDR1 MNHEY, CDR2 SVGEGT. CDR3 in DNA: TGTGCCAGCAGCTCCAAGCGGGCCTTCTCCTACGAGCAGTACTTC. Translated: CASSSKRAFSYEQYF.

V usage is TRBV19 and J usage is TRBJ2-7; TRBD1 agrees at 8 bases. In germline, CDR1 is LNHDA, CDR2 SQIVND (reference sequence). This CDR3 has 14 amino acids. The trim removed 6 bases at V and 1 base at J, leaving 5 bases unmatched. DNA of the CDR3: TGTGCCAGTAGCTTTGGACAGGGATCCTACGAGCAGTACTTC. Its protein is CASSFGQGSYEQYF.

The chain combines TRBV6-6 with TRBJ1-2; D remains ambiguous. The germline V gene has CDR1 MNHNY and CDR2 SVGAGI (reference sequence). CDR3 length: 16 amino acids. Trimming removed 2 bases at V and 1 base at J, with 14 bases between. Here the CDR3 DNA reads TGTGCCAGCAGTTACGAACTGGGAGGAATTAACTATGGCTACACCTTC. Its protein is CASSYELGGINYGYTF.

This clone was detected only once. The genes are TRBV24-1 and TRBJ2-1; 12 bases match TRBD2. The trim removed 4 bases at V and 2 bases at J, leaving 5 bases unmatched. The CDR3 sequence is 17 residues long. Germline assignment: CDR1 KGHDR and CDR2 SFDVKD. As DNA, the CDR3 is TGTGCCACCAGTGACCCCGGACTAGCGGGAACCTACAATGAGCAGTTCTTC. Residues: CATSDPGLAGTYNEQFF.

The V gene is TRBV28, the J gene TRBJ1-2, with D tentatively TRBD1 (6 bases). V shed 5 bases and J shed 4 bases, with 14 bases lying between them. CDR3 length: 14 residues. Germline CDR1 reads MDHEN; CDR2 reads SYDVKM. This CDR3 is CASSEITGTYGYTF. CDR3 sequence (DNA): TGTGCCAGCAGTGAAATAACAGGGACCTATGGCTACACCTTC.

This chain connects TRBV5-4 to TRBJ1-1, with D unresolved. The CDR3 covers 14 residues. Trimming pared 5 bases from V and 3 bases from J, leaving 14 bases between. The germline V gene has CDR1 SGHNT and CDR2 YYREEE (reference sequence). The chain's CDR3 is CASSNNRVDTEAFF. In nucleotides, the CDR3 is TGTGCCAGCAGTAACAACCGGGTTGACACTGAAGCTTTCTTT.

This clone was detected only once. V gene TRBV5-1 combines with J gene TRBJ2-7; 8 nucleotides match TRBD2. V shed 1 base, J shed 0 bases, and the junction held 9 bases outside the gene matches. The CDR3 runs to 17 residues. The V gene's germline CDR1 is SGHRS and CDR2 YFSETQ. The CDR3 loop reads CASSLKWGGRSSYEQYF. The CDR3 region has the DNA TGCGCCAGCAGCTTGAAGTGGGGCGGGAGGAGCTCCTACGAGCAGTACTTC.

The rearrangement joins TRBV7-9 to TRBJ2-2; TRBD2 is a possible D gene (6 bases). The germline V and J ends were trimmed by 5 bases and 7 bases, with 23 bases remaining between them. The CDR3 length is 17 residues. Germline CDR1 SEHNR, CDR2 FQNEAQ (reference sequence). The CDR3 is CASSRTVGVAGSGELFF. In DNA, the CDR3 is TGTGCCAGCAGCCGGACCGTCGGGGTGGCGGGAAGCGGGGAGCTGTTTTTT.